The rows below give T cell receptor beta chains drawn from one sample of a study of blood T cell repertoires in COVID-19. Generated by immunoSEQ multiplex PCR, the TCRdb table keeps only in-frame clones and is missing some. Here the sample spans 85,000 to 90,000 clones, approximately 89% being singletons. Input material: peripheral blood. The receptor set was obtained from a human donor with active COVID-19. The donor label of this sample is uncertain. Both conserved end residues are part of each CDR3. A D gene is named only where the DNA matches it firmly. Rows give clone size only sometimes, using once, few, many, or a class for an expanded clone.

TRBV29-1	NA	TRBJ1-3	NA	CSVVAGDENTIYF	TGCAGCGTTGTGGCAGGGGATGAAAACACCATATATTTT
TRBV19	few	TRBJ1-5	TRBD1	CASSPGRDSDSNQPQHF	TGTGCCAGTAGTCCCGGGCGGGACAGTGATAGCAATCAGCCCCAGCATTTT
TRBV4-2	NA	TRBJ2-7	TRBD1	CASSNRAGQGEDEQYF	TGTGCCAGCAGCAATAGGGCGGGACAGGGAGAAGACGAGCAGTACTTC
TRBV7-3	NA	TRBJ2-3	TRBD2	CASSWTSGAFTDTQYF	TGTGCCAGCAGCTGGACTAGCGGGGCCTTCACAGATACGCAGTATTTT
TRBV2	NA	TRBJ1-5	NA	CASSADSNQPQHF	TGTGCCAGCAGCGCAGATAGCAATCAGCCCCAGCATTTT
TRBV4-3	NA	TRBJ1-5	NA	CASSQDTGRGYSNQPQHF	TGCGCCAGCAGCCAAGATACGGGCAGGGGCTATAGCAATCAGCCCCAGCATTTT
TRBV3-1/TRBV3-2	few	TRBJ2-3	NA	CASSHSLMSTDTQYF	TGTGCCAGCAGCCATTCCCTAATGAGCACAGATACGCAGTATTTT
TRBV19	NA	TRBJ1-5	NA	CASSTTVLNQPQHF	TGTGCCAGTAGTACGACAGTGCTCAATCAGCCCCAGCATTTT
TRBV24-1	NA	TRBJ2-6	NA	CATSGSRRSGANVLTF	TGTGCCACCAGTGGTTCTAGGCGATCTGGGGCCAACGTCCTGACTTTC
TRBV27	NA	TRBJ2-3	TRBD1	CASGTRDRGPGAQYF	TGTGCCAGCGGTACCCGGGACAGGGGCCCCGGAGCGCAGTATTTT
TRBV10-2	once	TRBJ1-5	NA	CASSEKEFWVHNQPQHF	TGCGCCAGCAGTGAGAAGGAGTTTTGGGTTCACAATCAGCCCCAGCATTTT
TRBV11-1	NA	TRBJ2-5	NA	CASTRYLQETQYF	TGTGCCAGCACCCGCTACCTCCAAGAGACCCAGTACTTC
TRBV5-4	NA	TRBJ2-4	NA	CASSLESPIAKNIQYF	TGTGCCAGCAGCTTGGAATCACCTATAGCCAAAAACATTCAGTACTTC
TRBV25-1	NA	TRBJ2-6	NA	CASSVGSSGANVLTF	TGTGCCAGCAGTGTCGGTAGCTCTGGGGCCAACGTCCTGACTTTC
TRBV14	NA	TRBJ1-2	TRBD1	CASSQVRGPDGYTF	TGTGCCAGCAGCCAAGTGAGGGGGCCAGATGGCTACACCTTC
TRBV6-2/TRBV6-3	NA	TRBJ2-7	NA	CASSYSLAVYEQYF	TGTGCCAGCAGTTATTCTCTAGCCGTCTACGAGCAGTACTTC
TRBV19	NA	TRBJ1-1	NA	CATSRFTGNTEAFF	TGTGCCACTAGCCGATTTACAGGGAACACTGAAGCTTTCTTT
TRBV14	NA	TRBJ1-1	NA	CASSQVGVGTEAFF	TGTGCCAGCAGCCAAGTAGGGGTGGGAACTGAAGCTTTCTTT
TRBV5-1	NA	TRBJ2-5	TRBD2	CASSLEGTSGGQETQYF	TGCGCCAGCAGCTTGGAAGGGACTAGCGGGGGCCAAGAGACCCAGTACTTC
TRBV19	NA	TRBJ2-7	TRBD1	CASSIDRGLNNEQYF	TGTGCCAGTAGTATAGACAGGGGGCTAAACAACGAGCAGTACTTC
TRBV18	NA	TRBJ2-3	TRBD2	CASSPPGGDTQYF	TGTGCCAGCTCACCGCCGGGAGGGGATACGCAGTATTTT
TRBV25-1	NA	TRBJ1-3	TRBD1	CASKDRGLGNTIYF	TGTGCCAGCAAGGACAGGGGGCTCGGAAACACCATATATTTT
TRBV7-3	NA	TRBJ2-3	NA	CASTANRVPQF	TGTGCCAGCACCGCCAACAGGGTGCCTCAATTT
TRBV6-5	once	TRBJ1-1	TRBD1	CASSVGGADTEAFF	TGTGCCAGCAGCGTAGGGGGCGCCGACACTGAAGCTTTCTTT
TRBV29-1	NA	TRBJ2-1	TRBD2	CSVGGAVEQFF	TGCAGCGTCGGGGGGGCTGTTGAGCAGTTCTTC
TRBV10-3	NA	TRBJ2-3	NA	CAISDYSSTDTQYF	TGTGCCATCAGTGATTATTCGTCCACAGATACGCAGTATTTT
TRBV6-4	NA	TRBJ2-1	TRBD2	CASSPSGGYNEQFF	TGTGCCAGCAGCCCTAGCGGGGGCTACAATGAGCAGTTCTTC
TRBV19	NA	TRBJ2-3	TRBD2	CASTLLAGDTDTQYF	TGTGCCAGTACCCTACTAGCGGGGGACACAGATACGCAGTATTTT
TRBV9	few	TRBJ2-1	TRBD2	CASSVLLGGGRDEQFF	TGTGCCAGCAGCGTCCTCCTTGGCGGGGGGCGCGATGAGCAGTTCTTC
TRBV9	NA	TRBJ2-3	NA	CASSVAGGSSTDTQYF	TGTGCCAGCAGCGTAGCGGGCGGGTCGAGCACAGATACGCAGTATTTT
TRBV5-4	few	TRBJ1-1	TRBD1	CASSLQGGTEAFF	TGTGCCAGCAGCTTGCAGGGGGGTACTGAAGCTTTCTTT
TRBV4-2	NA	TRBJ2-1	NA	CASSQDEASGYNEQFF	TGTGCCAGCAGCCAAGATGAAGCTAGTGGGTACAATGAGCAGTTCTTC
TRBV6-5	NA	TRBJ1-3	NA	CASSLFRARGNTIYF	TGTGCCAGCAGCCTCTTCAGGGCGCGGGGAAACACCATATATTTT
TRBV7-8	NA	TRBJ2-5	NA	CASNIDGGFQETQYF	TGTGCCAGCAACATTGACGGAGGATTCCAAGAGACCCAGTACTTC
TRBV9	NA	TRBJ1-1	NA	CASRPSGGMNTEAFF	TGTGCCAGCAGGCCTTCGGGGGGGATGAACACTGAAGCTTTCTTT
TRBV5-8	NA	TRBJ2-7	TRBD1	CASSRWGQDYEQYF	TGTGCCAGCAGCCGCTGGGGACAGGATTACGAGCAGTACTTC
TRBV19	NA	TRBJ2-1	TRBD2	CASSPPWEGSNNEQFF	TGTGCCAGTAGTCCACCCTGGGAGGGCTCCAACAATGAGCAGTTCTTC
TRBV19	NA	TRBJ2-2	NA	CASSIRQPGELFF	TGTGCCAGTAGTATACGACAGCCCGGGGAGCTGTTTTTT
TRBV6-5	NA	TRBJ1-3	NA	CASSYFPGHRGNTIYF	TGTGCCAGCAGTTACTTCCCGGGACACCGGGGAAACACCATATATTTT
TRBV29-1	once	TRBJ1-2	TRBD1	CSVELPEQGAADYGYTF	TGCAGCGTTGAACTTCCTGAACAGGGGGCGGCTGACTATGGCTACACCTTC
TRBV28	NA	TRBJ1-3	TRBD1	CASSLPRTGAGGNTIYF	TGTGCCAGCAGTTTGCCCCGGACAGGGGCGGGAGGAAACACCATATATTTT
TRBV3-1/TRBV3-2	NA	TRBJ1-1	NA	CASSQGSRNTEAFF	TGTGCCAGCAGCCAAGGTTCCAGGAACACTGAAGCTTTCTTT
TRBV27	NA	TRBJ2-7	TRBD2	CASSLSAGGYEQYF	TGTGCCAGCAGTTTATCCGCGGGGGGCTACGAGCAGTACTTC
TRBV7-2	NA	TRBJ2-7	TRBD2	CASSLGLAREQYF	TGTGCCAGCAGCCTGGGACTAGCGCGCGAGCAGTACTTC
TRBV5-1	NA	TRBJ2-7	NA	CASSFNGGYEQYF	TGCGCCAGCAGCTTTAACGGTGGCTACGAGCAGTACTTC